The TCR beta chain described here comes from a study of low-dose radiotherapy and immunotherapy resistance in tumors. Primers used for first-strand cDNA, a TRAV- and TRBV-specific set, covered both alpha and beta chains. PCR amplification of the TCRs was performed with Phusion for about 20 PCR cycles, and it relied on a constant-region primer together with a V-primer adapter. TCRdb re-called the reads with MiXCR, one entry per CDR3 protein. The sample lists about 39,000 distinct CDR3 sequences, around 21% occurring once. This clonotype appeared many times. The sample's time point: after trial treatment. Treatment: LDRT plus nivolumab, ipilimumab, low-dose cyclophosphamide and aspirin (RACIN trial). The sequence came from a female donor with ovarian cancer. The sequencing here drew on PBMCs, taken after low-dose radiotherapy plus immunotherapy.

The CDR3 nucleotides read TGTGCCAGCAGTTTAGATAGGTACACCGGGGAGCTGTTTTTT. It specifies CASSLDRYTGELFF. The V gene is TRBV27, the J gene TRBJ2-2; no clear D. Germline V gives CDR1 MNHEY, CDR2 SMNVEV (reference sequence). CDR3 size: 14 residues. V gave up 2 bases and J gave up 3 bases, with 7 bases separating them.